Sequencing of this T cell receptor beta chain was carried out in a study of T cell responses to AZD1222 COVID-19 vaccine. A remark on this clone: Its antigen is undetermined.

V was pared by 3 bases and J by 6 bases, with 9 bases between. Germline lookup yields CDR1 LNHDA and CDR2 SQIVND (reference sequence). This CDR3 has 13 amino acids. Findings and caveats of the study: Researchers report vaccine-associated CD4 TCRs spanning spike, with dominance at 160-218 and 743-854. Spike-specific TCR breadth and depth were elevated following two AZD1222 doses. White British ancestry dominated among donors, who included more females, and clonal diversity was possibly underestimated.

Only in-frame clones appear in the TCRdb table, and some are missing; sequencing was by immunoSEQ multiplex PCR. The data contain roughly 120,000 clones, roughly 84% of them singletons. The chain recombines TRBV19 with TRBJ2-1; D might be TRBD1 (5 bases). The receptor comes from an adult in good health. This specimen was peripheral blood, taken on day 0 of AZD1222 vaccination. The CDR3 sequence: CASSIATGNEQFF. The CDR3 DNA reads as TGTGCCAGTAGTATTGCCACAGGCAATGAGCAGTTCTTC.